This is a list of T cell receptor beta chains from one sample in a study of tumor-infiltrating lymphocytes in primary liver carcinoma. Via MiXCR, TCRdb re-called the multiplex PCR reads, giving one row per CDR3 protein. The sample carries 300,000 to 400,000 distinct CDR3 sequences, less than 75% recorded once. Sequenced input: peripheral blood. The receptors come from a middle-aged man with primary liver carcinoma and hepatitis B virus infection. The CDR3 runs from the conserved cysteine through the conserved F or W. A D gene is named only where the DNA matches it firmly. Clone size is not always given. Where it is, it says once, few, many or a class for expanded clones.

D gene	clone size	V gene	J gene	CDR3 length	CDR3 protein	CDR3 DNA
TRBD2	-	TRBV12-5	TRBJ2-1	15	CASGLYSGRNNEQFF	TGTGCTAGTGGTTTATATAGCGGGAGGAACAATGAGCAGTTCTTC
TRBD2	-	TRBV5-4	TRBJ2-7	14	CASSARLATYEQYF	TGTGCCAGCAGTGCCAGACTAGCGACCTACGAGCAGTACTTC
-	many	TRBV5-5	TRBJ2-2	16	CASNNGIRGDTGELFF	TGTGCCAGCAACAATGGTATCAGGGGGGACACCGGGGAGCTGTTTTTT
TRBD1	once	TRBV6-5	TRBJ2-7	16	CASSYSDLGQDYEQYF	TGTGCCAGCAGTTACTCTGACCTGGGACAGGACTACGAGCAGTACTTC
-	-	TRBV11-2	TRBJ2-3	16	CASSLGTSASTDRQYF	TGTGCCAGCAGCCTAGGAACCTCTGCTAGCACAGATAGGCAGTATTTT
-	medium-sized	TRBV11-2	TRBJ2-5	11	CASSRDSPQYF	TGTGCCAGCAGCCGGGACTCACCCCAGTACTTC
-	few	TRBV28	TRBJ2-7	13	CASTGRVPYEQYF	TGTGCCAGCACGGGCAGGGTGCCCTACGAGCAGTACTTC
-	-	TRBV11-1	TRBJ1-1	14	CVSRLDGGKCEAFF	TGTGTCAGCAGACTGGACGGGGGTAAGTGTGAAGCTTTCTTT
TRBD1	-	TRBV10-2	TRBJ2-1	16	CASSDQIGGAYNEQFF	TGCGCCAGCAGTGACCAGATAGGGGGCGCCTACAATGAGCAGTTCTTC
-	-	TRBV6-2/TRBV6-3	TRBJ2-2	13	CASRSVNTGELFF	TGTGCCAGCAGATCGGTGAACACCGGGGAGCTGTTTTTT
-	many	TRBV6-5	TRBJ1-6	16	CASSYGDHSYNSPLHF	TGTGCCAGCAGTTACGGGGACCACTCCTATAATTCACCCCTCCACTTT
TRBD2	-	TRBV18	TRBJ2-1	14	CASSSGNPPNEQFF	TGTGCCAGCTCGAGCGGGAACCCCCCGAATGAGCAGTTCTTC
-	-	TRBV28	TRBJ1-2	14	CASSLLTGWDGYTF	TGTGCCAGCAGTCTCCTTACTGGGTGGGATGGCTACACCTTC
TRBD1	-	TRBV11-2	TRBJ2-2	16	CTSSPWTGRGTRELFF	TGTACCAGCAGCCCATGGACAGGTCGGGGAACCCGGGAGCTGTTTTTT
-	once	TRBV11-2	TRBJ2-5	15	CASSLSTASQGTQYF	TGTGCCAGCAGCTTATCAACAGCGAGCCAGGGGACCCAGTACTTC
-	few	TRBV7-8	TRBJ2-1	16	CASGSTRASWANEQFF	TGTGCCAGCGGCTCGACCCGGGCTAGTTGGGCAAATGAGCAGTTCTTC
TRBD1	-	TRBV7-8	TRBJ1-6	15	CASGRFTGGNSPLHF	TGTGCCAGCGGTCGATTTACAGGGGGAAATTCACCCCTCCACTTT
TRBD1	-	TRBV5-5	TRBJ2-3	15	CASSNTGVNTDTQYF	TGTGCCAGCAGTAATACAGGGGTTAATACAGATACGCAGTATTTT
-	once	TRBV29-1	TRBJ2-7	13	CNVGPNTDYEQYF	TGCAACGTTGGGCCGAACACCGACTACGAGCAGTACTTC
-	-	TRBV10-3	TRBJ2-7	14	CAIGNVGESYEQHF	TGTGCCATCGGGAACGTAGGAGAGTCCTACGAGCAGCACTTC
TRBD2	many	TRBV29-1	TRBJ2-7	13	CSVGGVSTYEQYF	TGCAGCGTCGGGGGGGTATCGACCTACGAGCAGTACTTC
TRBD2	-	TRBV29-1	TRBJ2-5	15	CSVEYLREEGETEYF	TGCAGCGTTGAATACTTGCGGGAGGAGGGAGAGACCGAGTACTTC
-	-	TRBV11-2	TRBJ2-1	12	CASSPLIRLQIF	TGTGCCAGCAGCCCACTCATAAGGCTGCAGATCTTC
-	-	TRBV5-1	TRBJ2-1	12	CASSLSQTEQFF	TGCGCCAGCAGCCTGAGTCAGACAGAGCAGTTCTTC
TRBD2	-	TRBV12-3/TRBV12-4	TRBJ2-2	18	CAISPHPGTSGKYGELFF	TGTGCCATCTCCCCCCATCCCGGGACTAGCGGGAAATACGGGGAGCTGTTTTTT
TRBD2	-	TRBV5-6	TRBJ2-3	15	CASSEAGGSTDTQYF	TGTGCCAGCAGCGAGGCGGGAGGGTCCACAGATACGCAGTATTTT
TRBD2	many	TRBV11-1	TRBJ2-1	13	CASSLPKGREAFF	TGTGCCAGCAGCTTACCAAAGGGGCGGGAGGCGTTCTTC
TRBD1	-	TRBV5-1	TRBJ2-5	15	CVSSQTGGEQETQYF	TGCGTCAGCAGCCAGACAGGGGGAGAACAAGAGACCCAGTACTTC
TRBD2	many	TRBV6-5	TRBJ2-7	16	CASSLNRLAGFHEQYF	TGTGCCAGCAGTTTAAACCGACTAGCGGGATTTCACGAGCAGTACTTC
-	-	TRBV7-3	TRBJ1-6	13	CASSLNPHSPLHF	TGTGCCAGCAGCTTAAATCCCCATTCACCCCTCCACTTT
TRBD2	-	TRBV11-2	TRBJ2-3	18	CASSPDRWLAGSTDTQYF	TGTGCCAGCAGCCCAGATAGGTGGCTAGCGGGATCCACAGATACGCAGTATTTT